This is a list of T cell receptor beta chains from one sample in a study of blood T cell repertoires in COVID-19. Measured with immunoSEQ multiplex PCR; TCRdb has only the in-frame clones, and not every one. In the table there are 220,000 or so clones, around 86% of which are singletons. Source material: peripheral blood. All receptors derive from an elderly woman with COVID-19, enrolled during active disease. The CDR3 runs from the conserved cysteine through the conserved F or W. The D gene is left open where the match is weak. Some rows mark clone size as missing; the rest say once, few, many or name a class of expanded clone.

TRBV4-1,NA,NA,TRBJ1-2,CASSQENRANYGYTF,TGCGCCAGCAGCCAAGAAAACAGAGCTAACTATGGCTACACCTTC
TRBV7-9,NA,NA,TRBJ1-1,CASSSGQKNTEAFF,TGTGCCAGCAGCTCAGGACAGAAAAACACTGAAGCTTTCTTT
TRBV5-1,NA,NA,TRBJ1-1,CASSSNPTGMGTEAFF,TGCGCCAGCAGCTCTAACCCAACAGGGATGGGGACTGAAGCTTTCTTT
TRBV27,NA,TRBD1,TRBJ2-7,CASSAPGQGSYEQYF,TGTGCCAGCAGCGCCCCGGGACAGGGGTCCTACGAGCAGTACTTC
TRBV5-1,NA,NA,TRBJ1-2,CASSREVGHYGYTF,TGCGCCAGCAGCAGGGAGGTGGGGCACTATGGCTACACCTTC
TRBV6-5,NA,NA,TRBJ2-7,CASSRLVWQYF,TGTGCCAGCAGCAGACTAGTTTGGCAGTACTTC
TRBV20-1,NA,TRBD1,TRBJ1-1,CSASNRGVETEAFF,TGCAGTGCTAGTAACAGGGGAGTAGAAACTGAAGCTTTCTTT
TRBV5-4,NA,NA,TRBJ1-6,CASSLQGSNSPLHF,TGTGCCAGCAGCTTACAGGGATCCAATTCACCCCTCCACTTT
TRBV30,NA,NA,TRBJ1-5,CAWSVGAGSNQPQHF,TGTGCCTGGAGTGTAGGGGCAGGGAGCAATCAGCCCCAGCATTTT
TRBV6-5,few,TRBD1,TRBJ1-6,CASSLGQGKSPLHF,TGTGCCAGCAGCCTCGGACAGGGGAAATCACCCCTCCACTTT
TRBV24-1,NA,TRBD1,TRBJ2-1,CATSDSTGLGNEQFF,TGTGCCACCAGTGATTCGACAGGGTTGGGGAATGAGCAGTTCTTC
TRBV10-2,NA,NA,TRBJ2-7,CASSGAGGPYEQYF,TGCGCCAGCAGTGGGGCGGGCGGACCCTACGAGCAGTACTTC
TRBV28,NA,NA,TRBJ1-2,CASSLSMYGYTF,TGTGCCAGCAGTTTATCAATGTATGGCTACACCTTC
TRBV9,NA,NA,TRBJ1-6,CASSVTTSGYSPLHF,TGTGCCAGCAGCGTAACGACATCAGGATATTCACCCCTCCACTTT
TRBV6-4,NA,NA,TRBJ1-3,CAREDGGRNTIYF,TGTGCCAGAGAGGATGGGGGCCGAAACACCATATATTTT
TRBV6-1,NA,TRBD2,TRBJ2-3,CASSAYAGGHGDTQYF,TGTGCCAGCAGTGCTTATGCGGGGGGGCATGGAGATACGCAGTATTTT
TRBV6-2/TRBV6-3,NA,NA,TRBJ2-5,CASSTPGYTQYF,TGTGCCAGCAGTACCCCGGGATACACCCAGTACTTC
TRBV5-1,few,TRBD1,TRBJ1-1,CASSLADRESTEAFF,TGCGCCAGCAGCTTGGCCGACAGGGAGAGCACTGAAGCTTTCTTT
TRBV6-5,NA,TRBD1,TRBJ1-2,CASKQGTGGDGYTF,TGTGCCAGCAAACAGGGGACAGGGGGAGATGGCTACACCTTC
TRBV6-2/TRBV6-3,NA,NA,TRBJ1-1,CASSADRREAFF,TGTGCCAGCAGTGCGGACAGACGTGAAGCTTTCTTT
TRBV27,NA,TRBD2,TRBJ2-7,CASTLRASGLYEQYF,TGTGCCAGCACCCTACGGGCTAGCGGACTCTACGAGCAGTACTTC
TRBV6-2/TRBV6-3,NA,NA,TRBJ1-2,CASSQGTLHTNYGYTF,TGTGCCAGCAGCCAAGGGACACTCCATACTAACTATGGCTACACCTTC
TRBV5-1,NA,NA,TRBJ2-5,CASSLGASQETQYF,TGCGCCAGCAGCTTGGGGGCCAGCCAAGAGACCCAGTACTTC
TRBV19,NA,NA,TRBJ2-3,CASSTGTRGAYTQYF,TGTGCCAGTAGTACCGGGACAAGGGGTGCGTATACGCAGTATTTT
TRBV6-5,few,NA,TRBJ1-2,CASKRGPGSYTF,TGTGCCAGCAAGAGAGGGCCCGGGAGCTACACCTTC
TRBV30,NA,NA,TRBJ2-3,CAWSVQQSTDTQYF,TGTGCCTGGAGTGTACAACAGAGCACAGATACGCAGTATTTT
TRBV5-4,NA,NA,TRBJ2-2,CASSPSPGGRDTGELFF,TGTGCCAGCAGCCCCAGTCCTGGAGGGCGTGACACCGGGGAGCTGTTTTTT
TRBV5-1,NA,TRBD2,TRBJ2-3,CASSLKKGEVAGGRADTQYF,TGCGCCAGCAGCTTGAAAAAGGGGGAAGTAGCGGGAGGTCGGGCAGATACGCAGTATTTT
TRBV7-9,NA,TRBD2,TRBJ2-1,CASSFWTSGINEQFF,TGTGCCAGCAGCTTCTGGACTAGCGGGATCAATGAGCAGTTCTTC
TRBV23-1,NA,TRBD1,TRBJ2-5,CASSQWGQGSETQYF,TGCGCCAGCAGTCAATGGGGACAGGGGTCAGAGACCCAGTACTTC
TRBV6-2/TRBV6-3,few,NA,TRBJ1-5,CASSYSAGAGNQPQHF,TGTGCCAGCAGTTACTCCGCGGGGGCGGGAAATCAGCCCCAGCATTTT
TRBV18,NA,NA,TRBJ2-1,CASSPQFRYNEQFF,TGTGCCAGCTCACCACAATTCAGGTACAATGAGCAGTTCTTC
TRBV11-2,NA,TRBD1,TRBJ1-1,CASSLRQGSTEAFF,TGTGCCAGCAGCTTGAGACAGGGCTCGACTGAAGCTTTCTTT
TRBV30,NA,NA,TRBJ1-2,CAWSRTAYGYTF,TGTGCCTGGAGTAGGACAGCCTATGGCTACACCTTC
TRBV4-2,NA,TRBD2,TRBJ2-1,CASSQESAGGIGGGEQFF,TGTGCCAGCAGCCAAGAGTCAGCGGGAGGCATTGGGGGCGGTGAGCAGTTCTTC
TRBV7-2,NA,NA,TRBJ2-7,CASSLSPTYEQYF,TGTGCCAGCAGCTTATCCCCAACCTACGAGCAGTACTTC
TRBV5-1,NA,NA,TRBJ2-1,CASSLVALSYNEQFF,TGCGCCAGCAGCTTGGTAGCCCTCTCCTACAATGAGCAGTTCTTC
TRBV2,NA,TRBD1,TRBJ2-2,CASSGPGQSNTGELFF,TGTGCCAGCAGTGGGCCGGGACAGTCGAACACCGGGGAGCTGTTTTTT
TRBV5-1,once,TRBD1,TRBJ2-7,CASSFRDRGYEQYF,TGCGCCAGCAGCTTCCGGGACAGGGGCTACGAGCAGTACTTC
TRBV4-1,NA,TRBD2,TRBJ2-2,CASSRQRDSGELFF,TGCGCCAGCAGCCGTCAGCGGGACTCCGGGGAGCTGTTTTTT
TRBV3-1/TRBV3-2,NA,TRBD1,TRBJ1-6,CASSLGQGPNSPLHF,TGTGCCAGCAGCCTTGGACAGGGACCTAATTCACCCCTCCACTTT
TRBV3-1/TRBV3-2,NA,NA,TRBJ1-1,CASSQDFRRLNTEAFF,TGTGCCAGCAGCCAAGATTTCAGGCGCTTGAACACTGAAGCTTTCTTT
TRBV19,NA,TRBD1,TRBJ1-2,CATSPGQGRGYTF,TGTGCCACTTCCCCGGGACAGGGGCGCGGCTACACCTTC
TRBV30,few,NA,TRBJ1-4,CAWSPPGRNEKLFF,TGTGCCTGGAGCCCCCCAGGGAGGAATGAAAAACTGTTTTTT
TRBV19,NA,NA,TRBJ2-6,CASSPKTAPSSGANVLTF,TGTGCCAGTAGTCCCAAGACAGCCCCAAGCTCTGGGGCCAACGTCCTGACTTTC
TRBV6-4,NA,TRBD1,TRBJ2-1,CASSLGQGAEQFF,TGTGCCAGCAGTCTCGGACAGGGTGCTGAGCAGTTCTTC
TRBV5-1,NA,NA,TRBJ2-5,CASSSTAQETQYF,TGCGCCAGCAGCTCGACTGCACAAGAGACCCAGTACTTC
TRBV7-9,NA,TRBD2,TRBJ2-3,CASSPSRAGVTDTQYF,TGTGCCAGCTCCCCTTCCAGGGCGGGGGTCACAGATACGCAGTATTTT
TRBV3-1/TRBV3-2,NA,NA,TRBJ2-1,CASSQAGVTGNEQFF,TGTGCCAGCAGCCAAGCGGGAGTAACCGGCAATGAGCAGTTCTTC
TRBV30,once,TRBD2,TRBJ2-1,CAWSTGGEQFF,TGTGCCTGGAGTACGGGAGGTGAGCAGTTCTTC
TRBV30,once,NA,TRBJ1-5,CAWSVGALSNQPQHF,TGTGCCTGGAGTGTAGGGGCGCTTAGCAATCAGCCCCAGCATTTT